Sequencing of this T cell receptor (beta chain) was carried out in a study of early T cells in non-severe SARS-CoV-2 infection. This clonotype ranks as medium-sized. This CDR3 has 13 residues. The germline V and J ends were trimmed by 1 base and 9 bases, with 10 bases remaining between them. The germline V gene has CDR1 KGHSH and CDR2 LQKENI. TCRdb re-called the 5' RACE reads through MiXCR, storing one row per CDR3 protein. The profile covers roughly 20,000 distinct CDR3 sequences, with roughly 5.6% appearing a single time and 14% taken by the ten largest. The TCR sequence derives from an adult who was a healthcare worker with PCR-confirmed SARS-CoV-2 infection or an uninfected control (not recorded which). The chain joins TRBV18 to TRBJ2-1, with D possibly matching TRBD1 (5 bases). Specimen: whole blood, collected at baseline. Written as DNA, the CDR3 is TGTGCCAGCTCACCACTGCAGGGTGGTGAGCAGTTCTTC. As protein: CASSPLQGGEQFF. The variable domain in full, with the rest retrieved from reference TRBV18 and TRBJ2-1, is NAGVMQNPRHLVRRRGQEARLRCSPMKGHSHVYWYRQLPEEGLKFMVYLQKENIIDESGMPKERFSAEFPKEGPSILRIQQVVRGDSAAYFCASSPLQGGEQFFGPGTRLTVL.